A single sample gave rise to the 22 T cell receptor beta chains below, sequenced in a study of T cell repertoires in cytomegalovirus infection. Each CDR3 protein gets one entry after TCRdb re-called the reads with MiXCR. The profile shows roughly 500,000 distinct CDR3 sequences, more than 15% of them singletons. Sequences were obtained from CD8+ T cells from PBMCs. Every receptor here comes from a human donor in good health (CMV status not recorded). Some clones in this sample may be carry-over from other donors' samples.

This clonotype has just a few counts. This chain joins TRBV28 and TRBJ1-1; tentatively, D is TRBD1 (5 bases). The ends were cut back, 6 bases at V and 6 bases at J, with 11 bases in the middle. The germline V gene encodes CDR1 MDHEN and CDR2 SYDVKM. CDR3 size: 12 residues. The CDR3 loop is CASREGLSEAFF. As DNA, the CDR3 is TGTGCCAGCAGGGAGGGGCTGTCTGAAGCTTTCTTT.

In this sample, this clonotype turned up a few times. This chain uses TRBV19 with TRBJ2-1; D gene uncertain. Looked up from germline, CDR1 is LNHDA and CDR2 is SQIVND (reference sequence). CDR3 length: 12 amino acids. Trimming stripped 7 bases from V and 3 bases from J, with 7 bases between. As DNA, the CDR3 is TGTGCCAGTAAAACGGACTACAATGAGCAGTTCTTC. This encodes CASKTDYNEQFF.

This clonotype occurred many times. V is TRBV25-1 and J is TRBJ2-7; weak D call: TRBD2 (6 bases). V was cut by 9 bases and J by 7 bases, with 10 bases left in between. CDR1 and CDR2 from the germline V gene are MGHDK and SYGVNS. There are 10 residues in the CDR3. This CDR3 reads CASESGEQYF. In nucleotides, the CDR3 is TGTGCCAGTGAGAGCGGGGAGCAGTACTTC.

The CDR3 DNA is TGTGCCAGTAGTATATGGAATTCTAACTATGGCTACACCTTC. Encoded protein: CASSIWNSNYGYTF. This rearrangement joins TRBV19 to TRBJ1-2; D gene ambiguous. This CDR3 is 14 amino acids long. Germline V lookup: CDR1 LNHDA, CDR2 SQIVND (reference sequence). V lost 2 bases and J 0 bases, leaving 7 bases between the germline ends.

This clonotype was recorded a few times. The CDR3 here is CASSPSTSGDTQYF. Written as DNA, the CDR3 is TGTGCCAGCAGTCCCTCCACTAGCGGAGATACGCAGTATTTT. V gene TRBV28 combines with J gene TRBJ2-3; 8 nucleotides align to TRBD2. The CDR3 runs 14 residues. With V trimmed by 5 bases and J by 5 bases, 6 bases remained unmatched. Germline CDR1 MDHEN, CDR2 SYDVKM.

The chain is built from TRBV6-5 and TRBJ2-7, with D possibly being TRBD2 (6 bases). CDR1 and CDR2 from the germline V gene are MNHEY and SVGAGI. The CDR3 consists of 14 residues. Trimming left V 8 bases short and J 2 bases short, with 16 bases between. The CDR3 region has the DNA TGTGCCAGCCGGTCGGGGGAGGCGACCTACGAGCAGTACTTC. The encoded protein is CASRSGEATYEQYF.

This clonotype was observed a handful of times. The chain has TRBV5-1 and TRBJ2-7, with 11 bases aligning to TRBD2. Losses at the gene ends were 5 bases for V and 3 bases for J; bases not matched to a gene: 4. The CDR3 is 14 amino acids. Germline CDR1 and CDR2: SGHRS and YFSETQ. CDR3 loop: CASRVAGGDYEQYF. The CDR3 DNA reads TGCGCCAGCAGAGTAGCGGGAGGGGACTACGAGCAGTACTTC.

This clonotype was counted ten times or more. The gene calls are TRBV7-9 and TRBJ2-1; D call uncertain. From germline, CDR1 is SEHNR and CDR2 FQNEAQ (reference sequence). V shed 2 bases and J shed 8 bases, with 4 bases lying between them. This CDR3 is built from 11 residues. DNA for the CDR3: TGTGCCAGCAGCTTAACCCATGAGCAGTTCTTC. This codes for CASSLTHEQFF.

In regard to this clonotype: A much larger clone differs from this one at a single base, so this may be a read error. The chain carries TRBV5-1 and TRBJ2-2, with D tentatively TRBD2 (5 bases). The CDR3 extends over 16 amino acids. The germline gives CDR1 SGHRS, CDR2 YFSETQ. As DNA, the CDR3 is TGCGCCAGCAGCTATCGACGGAGCTTGAACACCGGGGTGCTGTTTTTT. This gives the protein CASSYRRSLNTGVLFF. The full variable domain, in which reference TRBV5-1 and TRBJ2-2 provide the parts outside the CDR3, is KAGVTQTPRYLIKTRGQQVTLSCSPISGHRSVSWYQQTPGQGLQFLFEYFSETQRNKGNFPGRFSGRQFSNSRSEMNVSTLELGDSALYLCASSYRRSLNTGVLFFGEGSRLTVL.

This clonotype appeared a single time. V gene TRBV5-1 combines with J gene TRBJ2-7, with D possibly called TRBD1 or TRBD2 (5 bases each). V was cut by 1 base and J by 2 bases, with 13 bases left in between. The CDR3 is made up of 15 amino acids. The germline V gene encodes CDR1 SGHRS and CDR2 YFSETQ. CDR3 DNA: TGCGCCAGCAGCTTGTCGGGGCAGGGCCCCTACGAGCAGTACTTC. Translation: CASSLSGQGPYEQYF.

This clonotype was seen only a few times. The chain employs TRBV24-1 and TRBJ2-3; possible D gene TRBD2, 5 bases. CDR3 size: 13 residues. V lost 6 bases and J 6 bases, leaving 12 bases between the germline ends. Germline CDR1 is KGHDR and CDR2 is SFDVKD. The CDR3 nucleotides are TGTGCCACCAGTACCGGGGATCATGATACGCAGTATTTT. Protein product: CATSTGDHDTQYF.

The V gene is TRBV6-1, the J gene TRBJ1-4, with no clear D. The V and J ends lost 2 bases and 5 bases respectively, with 9 bases between them. The CDR3 contains 14 residues. Germline loops: CDR1 MNHNS, CDR2 SASEGT. The CDR3 here is CASSERVLNEKLFF. Here the CDR3 DNA reads TGTGCCAGCAGTGAACGGGTACTCAATGAAAAACTGTTTTTT.

This clonotype was seen only a few times. This chain links TRBV20-1 with TRBJ2-7, with 13 bases aligning to TRBD2. The trim removed 1 base at V and 3 bases at J, leaving 9 bases unmatched. From germline, CDR1 is DFQATT and CDR2 SNEGSKA (reference sequence). The length of the CDR3 is 17 residues. CDR3: CSARGGGTSGMGYEQYF. In DNA, the CDR3 is TGCAGTGCTAGAGGGGGAGGGACTAGCGGGATGGGCTACGAGCAGTACTTC.

The chain combines TRBV27 with TRBJ1-4; the D gene is possibly TRBD1 (5 bases). This CDR3 is 15 amino acids long. V lost 8 bases to trimming and J lost 8 bases, with 21 bases between them. Germline V lookup: CDR1 MNHEY, CDR2 SMNVEV (reference sequence). The CDR3 DNA reads TGTGCCAGCCGTTATTCGTCTGGGGGAAGCGAAAAACTGTTTTTT. This gives the protein CASRYSSGGSEKLFF. Full variable domain (rest looked up from reference TRBV27 and TRBJ1-4): EAQVTQNPRYLITVTGKKLTVTCSQNMNHEYMSWYRQDPGLGLRQIYYSMNVEVTDKGDVPEGYKVSRKEKRNFPLILESPSPNQTSLYFCASRYSSGGSEKLFFGSGTQLSVL.

This clonotype was detected many times. V gene TRBV12-5 combines with J gene TRBJ2-1, with D perhaps TRBD1 (6 bases). CDR3 size: 14 residues. V lost 0 bases, J lost 6 bases, and 9 bases lay in between. CDR1 and CDR2 (germline): LGHNT, FRNRAP. CDR3 DNA: TGTGCTAGTGGTTTGGTTCAGGGGTTCAATGAGCAGTTCTTC. Protein product: CASGLVQGFNEQFF.

This chain connects TRBV5-4 to TRBJ2-7; TRBD1 matches 10 bases. The length of the CDR3 is 17 residues. From germline, CDR1 is SGHNT and CDR2 YYREEE (reference sequence). The junction had 15 bases not matched to a gene; V was cut back by 3 bases and J by 6 bases. In DNA form, the CDR3 reads TGTGCCAGCAGCTCTATCTCGGACAGGGGGAAGTCGCGCGAGCAGTACTTC. Translated: CASSSISDRGKSREQYF.

The V call is TRBV19, the J call TRBJ2-3, with 8 nucleotides matching TRBD2. V dropped 6 bases and J dropped 0; count of bases not matched to a gene: 23. Germline-derived CDR1 and CDR2 are LNHDA and SQIVND (reference sequence). There are 21 residues in the CDR3. The CDR3 bases are TGTGCCAGTAGCCCTCGCAACCCGGGACTAGTGGCCTACTATAGCACAGATACGCAGTATTTT. Translation: CASSPRNPGLVAYYSTDTQYF.

This clonotype was picked up many times. The chain employs TRBV7-9 and TRBJ2-3, with 12 bases identical to TRBD2. With 5 bases clipped from V and 1 base from J, the junction kept 16 bases outside the gene matches. Per germline, CDR1 SEHNR and CDR2 FQNEAQ (reference sequence). The CDR3 totals 20 residues. CDR3 in DNA: TGTGCCAGCAGCCACGGGGGTGAGACTAGCGGGGGAGACGGCACAGATACGCAGTATTTT. Amino acid sequence: CASSHGGETSGGDGTDTQYF.

This clonotype was counted only a few times. The genes are TRBV9 and TRBJ1-3; no clear D. CDR1 is SGDLS and CDR2 is YYNGEE in the germline V gene. There are 16 residues in the CDR3. Trimming took off 4 bases at V and 4 bases at J, with 18 bases between the two ends. DNA of the CDR3: TGTGCCAGCAGCCCCGGGCCCGGGGAGCTCGGAAACACCATATATTTT. Translation gives CASSPGPGELGNTIYF.

This clonotype was picked up one time. It may be a read error: a sequence one base away is much more abundant. This rearrangement joins TRBV4-1 to TRBJ2-1; 13 nucleotides agree with TRBD2. The CDR3 has 17 residues. From germline, CDR1 is MGHRA and CDR2 YSYEKL. Losses at the gene ends were 4 bases for V and 0 bases for J; bases not matched to a gene: 3. Here the CDR3 DNA reads TGCGCCAGCAGCCTTACTAGCGGGGGGGGCTCCTACAATGAGCAGTTCTTC. It specifies CASSLTSGGGSYNEQFF.

This clonotype was detected only a few times. The chain joins TRBV6-5 to TRBJ2-5; D is uncertain. The CDR3 loop spans 14 amino acids. With 0 bases removed from V and 1 base from J, the gap between germline ends came to 6 bases. Looked up from germline, CDR1 is MNHEY and CDR2 is SVGAGI. CDR3 protein: CASSYSIAQETQYF. The CDR3 DNA sequence: TGTGCCAGCAGTTACTCGATCGCCCAAGAGACCCAGTACTTC.

Points on this clonotype: This sequence may be a read error, since a much larger clone differs from it by one base. This CDR3 fails to terminate in the conserved phenylalanine or tryptophan, so it likely reflects a read error. V gene TRBV5-6 combines with J gene TRBJ1-6; 8 bases fit TRBD1. CDR3 size: 15 residues. Germline CDR1 SGHDT, CDR2 YYEEEE. V lost 2 bases, J lost 9 bases, and 7 bases stayed unmatched. In nucleotides, the CDR3 is TGTGCCAGCAGCTTTCCGCAGGGGGCATTTTCACCCCTCCACTAT. As protein: CASSFPQGAFSPLHY.